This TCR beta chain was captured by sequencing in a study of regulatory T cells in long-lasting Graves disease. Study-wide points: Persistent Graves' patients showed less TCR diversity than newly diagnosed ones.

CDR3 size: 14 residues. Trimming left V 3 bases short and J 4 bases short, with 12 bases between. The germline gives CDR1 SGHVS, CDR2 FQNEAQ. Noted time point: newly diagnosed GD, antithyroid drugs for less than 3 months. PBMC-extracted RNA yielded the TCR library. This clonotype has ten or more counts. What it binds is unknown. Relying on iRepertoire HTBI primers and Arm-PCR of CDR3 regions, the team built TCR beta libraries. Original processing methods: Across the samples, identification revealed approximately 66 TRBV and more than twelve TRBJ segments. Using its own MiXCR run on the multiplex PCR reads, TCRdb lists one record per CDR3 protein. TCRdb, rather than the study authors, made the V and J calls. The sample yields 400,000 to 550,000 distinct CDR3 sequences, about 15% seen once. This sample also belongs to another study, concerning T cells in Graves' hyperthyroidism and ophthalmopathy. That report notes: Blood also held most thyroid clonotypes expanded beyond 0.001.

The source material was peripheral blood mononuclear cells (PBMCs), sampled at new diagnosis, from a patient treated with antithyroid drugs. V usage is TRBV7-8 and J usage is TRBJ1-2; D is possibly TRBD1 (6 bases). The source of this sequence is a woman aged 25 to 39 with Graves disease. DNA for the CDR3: TGTGCCAGCAGCTTGACGGGGGCGAGCTATGGCTACACCTTC. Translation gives CASSLTGASYGYTF.